The 24 T cell receptor beta chains reported below all come from one sample, sequenced in a study of tumor-infiltrating lymphocytes in primary liver carcinoma. A constant-region primer primed TCR beta cDNA synthesis from about 0.55 ug of total RNA. Library construction for TCR beta comprised three nested multiplex PCR rounds performed with slightly modified ARM-PCR. TRBV1-TRBV30 forward primers and a C-beta reverse primer were used in the first two PCR rounds, which each ran for 9 to 10 cycles. Using its own MiXCR run on the multiplex PCR reads, TCRdb lists one record per CDR3 protein. The repertoire holds about 59,000 distinct CDR3 sequences, with about two thirds as singletons. Without any cell sorting, about 18-30 mg of bulk tissue yielded co-extracted RNA and DNA. The sequencing sample was made of liver tumor tissue from sampling region 2. Indicated subset: tumor region T2, inferior pole. Receptors originate from a man in his forties with primary liver carcinoma and hepatitis B virus infection.

At least ten counts were recorded for this clonotype. The CDR3: CASSLFGGNSPLHF. In nucleotides, the CDR3 is TGTGCCAGCAGCCTATTTGGGGGCAATTCACCCCTCCACTTT. The chain uses TRBV7-6 and TRBJ1-6; the D gene is possibly TRBD1 (6 bases). This CDR3 contains 14 residues. Germline lookup yields CDR1 SGHVS and CDR2 FNYEAQ. V was cut by 5 bases and J by 7 bases, with 12 bases left in between.

Concerning this clonotype itself: This CDR3 fails to terminate in the conserved phenylalanine or tryptophan, so it likely reflects a read error. The chain links TRBV10-3 to TRBJ2-7; 16 nucleotides match TRBD2. CDR1 is ENHRY and CDR2 is SYGVKD in the germline V gene. This CDR3 is built from 19 residues. The CDR3 sequence is CAIIKRSGLAGGFSYKQYY. DNA of the CDR3: TGTGCCATCATCAAACGATCGGGACTAGCGGGAGGGTTCTCCTACAAGCAGTACTAC.

Of note for this clonotype: One junction end disagrees with the germline gene, perhaps due to a read error. The CDR3 loop is CAWSAHGGTDAFF. The CDR3 DNA sequence: TGTGCCTGGAGTGCACATGGGGGGACTGATGCTTTCTTT. V is TRBV30 and J is TRBJ1-1, with D possibly matching TRBD1 (5 bases). Germline V gives CDR1 GTSNPN, CDR2 SVGIG (reference sequence). The CDR3 totals 13 residues.

To note about this clonotype: Its ends do not fully match the called genes, so a read error is possible. The chain recombines TRBV7-9 with TRBJ2-4; the D is unclear. Germline-derived CDR1 and CDR2 are SEHNR and FQNEAQ (reference sequence). The CDR3 has 16 amino acids. The CDR3 loop is CASNLVPGPMGNIQYF. The CDR3 nucleotides are TGCGCCAGCAACTTAGTTCCGGGTCCCATGGGAAACATTCAGTACTTC. The full variable domain, rest sourced from reference TRBV7-9 and TRBJ2-4, is DTGVSQNPRHKITKRGQNVTFRCDPISEHNRLYWYRQTLGQGPEFLTYFQNEAQLEKSRLLSDRFSAERPKGSFSTLEIQRTEQGDSAMYLCASNLVPGPMGNIQYFGAGTRLSVL.

This clonotype was recorded many times. The genes are TRBV6-2 or TRBV6-3 and TRBJ1-2, with D unresolved. The ends were cut back, 6 bases at V and 2 bases at J, with 13 bases in the middle. Germline CDR1 and CDR2: MNHEY and SVGEGT. The CDR3 length is 14 residues. CDR3 DNA: TGTGCCAGCAGCTCCGGACCAATGAACTATGGCTACACCTTC. Its translation is CASSSGPMNYGYTF.

The chain links TRBV11-3 to TRBJ2-1, with D uncertain. Germline V lookup: CDR1 SGHNT, CDR2 YENEEA. V gave up 1 base and J gave up 7 bases, with 11 bases separating them. This CDR3 region has 14 residues. The CDR3 spells CASSLGSEKNEQFF. The CDR3 DNA follows: TGTGCCAGCAGCTTAGGAAGTGAGAAAAATGAGCAGTTCTTC.

For this clonotype: One junction end does not reproduce the germline sequence, and a read error may be involved. The chain uses TRBV12-3 or TRBV12-4 and TRBJ2-5; D tentatively reads TRBD1 or TRBD2 (7 bases each). The CDR3 extends over 13 amino acids. The CDR3 coding sequence is TGTGCTAGCAACCGAAGCGGGACAGAGACCCAATACTTC. This sequence encodes CASNRSGTETQYF.

Turning to this clonotype: One end of the junction does not line up with germline, which may come from a read error. The J gene is TRBJ2-1, the V gene TRBV6-5; TRBD2 agrees at 7 bases. The CDR3 totals 11 residues. Germline CDR1 and CDR2: MNHEY and SVGAGI. CDR3 sequence reads: CAIARGTNESF. The CDR3 bases are TGTGCCATCGCGAGAGGGACTAATGAGTCCTTC.

This clonotype was seen repeatedly, ten times or more. The CDR3 here is CAISEWRETSGRTFSGANVLTF. CDR3 DNA sequence: TGTGCCATCAGTGAGTGGAGGGAGACTAGCGGGAGAACTTTCTCTGGGGCCAACGTCCTGACTTTC. The genes are TRBV10-3 and TRBJ2-6; 12 nucleotides match TRBD2. The CDR3 length is 22 residues. Germline CDR1 reads ENHRY; CDR2 reads SYGVKD. With V trimmed by 1 base and J by 0 bases, 13 bases remained unmatched.

Note on this clonotype: The junction differs from germline at one of its ends, possibly a read error. This rearrangement joins TRBV4-1 to TRBJ1-2; maybe TRBD1 (6 bases). The CDR3 is 14 amino acids. Germline CDR1 and CDR2: MGHRA and YSYEKL. CDR3 sequence: CACSQGGRNYDYTF. The CDR3 nucleotides are TGCGCCTGCAGCCAAGGGGGTAGGAACTATGACTACACCTTC.

Notes on this clonotype: The germline gene is not matched at one end of the junction; a read error may be the cause. The chain links TRBV30 to TRBJ2-2, with D possibly matching TRBD2 (5 bases). Germline lookup yields CDR1 GTSNPN and CDR2 SVGIG (reference sequence). The length of the CDR3 is 15 residues. CDR3 protein: CAWSIANSTTGELFF. In DNA, the CDR3 is TGTGCCTGGAGTATCGCGAACTCCACGACCGGGGAACTGTTTTTT.

J is TRBJ2-6 and V is TRBV6-4; a possible D gene is TRBD2 (5 bases). There are 16 residues in the CDR3. The ends were cut back, 6 bases at V and 0 bases at J, with 12 bases in the middle. Germline V gene sequence: CDR1 MRHNA, CDR2 SNTAGT. This chain's CDR3 is CASSAGISSGANVLTF. The CDR3 DNA reads TGTGCCAGCAGCGCCGGGATTAGCTCTGGGGCCAACGTCCTGACTTTC.

As to this clonotype: Germline is not matched at one junction end, which may reflect a read error. The chain joins TRBV11-2 to TRBJ2-1; 7 bases line up with TRBD2. This CDR3 has 14 amino acids. Germline V CDR1 and CDR2: SGHAT, FQNNGV. CDR3 sequence reads: CTSSSSGFENEQFF. The CDR3 DNA reads as TGTACCAGTAGCTCTAGCGGTTTTGAGAATGAGCAGTTCTTC.

A note on this clonotype: The CDR3 ends on some other residue instead of the conserved phenylalanine or tryptophan, so this is likely a read error. This chain connects TRBV4-3 to TRBJ2-1; D unclear. Germline V gene data show CDR1 as LGHNA and CDR2 as YSLEER. The CDR3 is made up of 16 amino acids. The CDR3 here is CASSQDRVDAYNEQFS. CDR3 sequence (DNA): TGCGCCAGCAGCCAAGATAGAGTAGACGCCTACAACGAGCAGTTCTCC.

With respect to this clonotype: The junction and the germline gene differ at one end; a read error may be behind it. The chain joins TRBV11-2 to TRBJ2-5, with D perhaps given as TRBD1 or TRBD2 (5 bases each). Germline CDR1 and CDR2: SGHAT and FQNNGV. This CDR3 contains 16 residues. For the CDR3, the DNA is TGTGCCGGCAGCCAAACCCCTGGCGAGGGGAAAGAGACCCTGTACTTC. Its protein is CAGSQTPGEGKETLYF.

Worth noting for this clonotype: The junction differs from germline at one of its ends, possibly a read error. J is TRBJ2-1 and V is TRBV11-2; 10 positions agree with TRBD2. The germline CDR1 and CDR2 sequences are SGHAT and FQNNGV. The CDR3 totals 15 residues. CDR3 sequence reads: CASSPQREGLGEWFF. In nucleotides, the CDR3 is TGTGCCAGCAGCCCCCAGCGGGAGGGATTGGGTGAGTGGTTTTTC.

In DNA, the CDR3 is TGTGCCAGCAGCGAGACAGGGCGACTATCGGGGGAGCAGTACTTC. It encodes CASSETGRLSGEQYF. The chain uses TRBV28 and TRBJ2-7, with TRBD1 identical over 7 bases. The CDR3 contains 15 residues. In germline, CDR1 is MDHEN, CDR2 SYDVKM. Trimming cost V 6 bases and J 7 bases; bases outside gene matches: 15.

About this clonotype: A read error is possible here, since a much larger clone lies one base away. CDR3 bases: TGTACCACCAGTGATGACAGGGGAGGCACTGAAGCTTTCTTT. Protein: CTTSDDRGGTEAFF. J is TRBJ1-1 and V is TRBV24-1; the match to TRBD1 covers 8 bases. This CDR3 contains 14 residues. Germline CDR1 reads KGHDR; CDR2 reads SFDVKD.

This sequence joins TRBV29-1 and TRBJ1-5, with D hard to call. Trimming removed 8 bases at V and 4 bases at J, with 15 bases between. Germline values: CDR1 SQVTM, CDR2 ANQGSEA. The CDR3 length is 13 residues. Here the CDR3 DNA reads TGCAGCCCCGGAGGGAGAGCGAATCAGCCCCAGCATTTT. As protein: CSPGGRANQPQHF.

Of note for this clonotype: The final CDR3 position lacks the conserved phenylalanine or tryptophan, pointing to a likely read error. V gene TRBV29-1 combines with J gene TRBJ2-1; 7 bases map to TRBD1. Trimming at V came to 7 bases and at J to 2 bases, leaving 8 bases not matched to a gene. The CDR3 is 14 residues long. Germline CDR1 SQVTM, CDR2 ANQGSEA. This CDR3 is CSGVGQVTYNEQFI. DNA for the CDR3: TGCAGCGGGGTCGGACAGGTGACCTACAATGAGCAGTTCATC.

Turning to this clonotype: Germline and junction disagree at one end, which may indicate a read error. The chain couples TRBV11-2 to TRBJ2-5; 8 positions match TRBD2. Germline CDR1 SGHAT, CDR2 FQNNGV. The CDR3 covers 16 residues. The chain's CDR3 is CDSNQTPGGGKETQHF. The CDR3 region has the DNA TGTGATAGCAACCAAACTCCTGGCGGGGGGAAAGAGACCCAGCACTTC.

The rearrangement uses TRBV4-1 and TRBJ2-3, with 9 bases that match TRBD1. CDR1 MGHRA and CDR2 YSYEKL come from the germline V gene. This CDR3 comprises 17 residues. The CDR3 region has the DNA TGCACGAACAGCCACGGACAGGGGCAACTTAGCACAGATACGCAGTATTTT. This gives the protein CTNSHGQGQLSTDTQYF.

In its sample, this clonotype was seen a few times. One end of the junction fails to match germline, which may point to a read error. The rearrangement joins TRBV11-2 to TRBJ2-1; the match to TRBD1 covers 7 bases. The V gene's germline CDR1 is SGHAT and CDR2 FQNNGV. CDR3 size: 15 residues. CDR3: CTSSLGPGGVPEQFF. The DNA of the CDR3 is TGTACCAGCAGCTTAGGTCCAGGGGGTGTTCCTGAGCAGTTTTTC.

A word on this clonotype: A much more abundant neighbour one base away suggests this may be a read error. The chain employs TRBV11-2 and TRBJ2-1, with D perhaps matching TRBD1 (5 bases). V was clipped by 8 bases and J by 8 bases, with 19 bases between them. Germline lookup yields CDR1 SGHAT and CDR2 FQNNGV. This CDR3 region has 14 residues. CDR3 in DNA: TGTGCCAGCTCCAACCGGCAGGGCCACGATGAGCAGTTCTTC. Its protein is CASSNRQGHDEQFF.